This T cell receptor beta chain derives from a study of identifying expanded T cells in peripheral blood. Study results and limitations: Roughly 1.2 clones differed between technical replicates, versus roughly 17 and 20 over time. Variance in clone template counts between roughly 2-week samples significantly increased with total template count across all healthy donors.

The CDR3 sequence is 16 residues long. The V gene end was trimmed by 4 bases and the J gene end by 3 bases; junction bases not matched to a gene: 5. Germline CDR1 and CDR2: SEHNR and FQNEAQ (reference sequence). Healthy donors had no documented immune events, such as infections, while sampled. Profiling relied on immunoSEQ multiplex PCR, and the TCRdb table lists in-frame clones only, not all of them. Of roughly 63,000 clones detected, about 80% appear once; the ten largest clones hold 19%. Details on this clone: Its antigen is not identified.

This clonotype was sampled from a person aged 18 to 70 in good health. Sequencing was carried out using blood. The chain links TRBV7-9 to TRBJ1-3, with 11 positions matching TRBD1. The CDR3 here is CASSSGQGAFGNTIYF. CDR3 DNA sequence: TGTGCCAGCAGCTCCGGACAGGGGGCATTTGGAAACACCATATATTTT.